Each of the 32 T cell receptor beta chains below was sequenced from the same sample in a study of T cells in Graves' hyperthyroidism and ophthalmopathy (dated by TCRdb to the late 2010s). Library preparation was by multiplex PCR. Sequencing was performed on an Illumina HiSeq 2000. Amplification of TCR beta CDR3 regions was carried out from RNA transcripts. A first-round RT-PCR of the TCR CDR3 used the HTBI primer set with the Qiagen OneStep RT-PCR kit. TCRdb trimmed public reads at Q25 via fastp, called clones via MiXCR and kept in-frame beta chains. Here each entry gathers all rows of one CDR3 protein and keeps the most common genes and DNA. The sample table lists around 800,000 distinct CDR3 sequences, 35% to 40% of them with a count of one. The top ten clonotypes cover about 9% of the sample. The sequenced material came from blood. These receptors originate from a man aged 18-30 years with Graves' hyperthyroidism.

This clonotype was detected ten times or more. The chain carries TRBV7-3 and TRBJ2-2, with 7 bases fitting TRBD2. CDR1 is SGHTA and CDR2 is FQGTGA in the germline V gene. J lost 4 bases, V lost 6 bases, and 8 bases had no gene match. This CDR3 is built from 15 residues. The CDR3 region has the DNA TGTGCCAGCAGTTGGGGAGGGCCGGGCACCGGGGAGCTGTTTTTT. Amino acid sequence: CASSWGGPGTGELFF.

This clonotype was counted ten times or more. The chain has TRBV10-2 and TRBJ2-5; 7 bases map to TRBD2. Germline trimming cut 2 bases from V and 2 bases from J; bases unmatched to any gene: 5. The germline V gene encodes CDR1 WSHSY and CDR2 SAAADI. The CDR3 spans 15 residues. CDR3 sequence reads: CASSEGEGPQETQYF. The CDR3 DNA reads TGCGCCAGCAGTGAGGGGGAGGGACCACAAGAGACCCAGTACTTC.

The sample holds a few counts of this clonotype. The CDR3 sequence is CASSLEGITNSPLHF. The CDR3 bases are TGTGCCAGCAGCTTAGAAGGGATTACCAATTCACCCCTCCACTTT. V and J are TRBV11-1 and TRBJ1-6, with no clear D. There are 15 residues in the CDR3. CDR1 SGHAT and CDR2 FQDESV come from the germline V gene (reference sequence). V lost 1 base and J 7 bases, leaving 11 bases between the germline ends.

In this sample, this clonotype turned up many times. The V gene is TRBV19, the J gene TRBJ1-1; D unclear. The V gene's germline CDR1 is LNHDA and CDR2 SQIVND (reference sequence). Trimming stripped 1 base from V and 1 base from J, with 13 bases between. The CDR3 covers 16 residues. DNA of the CDR3: TGTGCCAGTAGTATAGCCTGGAGGCAGGCGAACACTGAAGCTTTCTTT. This sequence encodes CASSIAWRQANTEAFF.

This clonotype was counted only a few times. The chain links TRBV12-3 or TRBV12-4 to TRBJ2-7; D unclear. The CDR3 sequence is 15 residues long. The V end was cut by 6 bases, the J end by 1 base, with 16 bases between. The CDR3, as DNA: TGTGCCAGCAGCGTAGGTCAGGACCCTTCCTACGAGCAGTACTTC. Translation gives CASSVGQDPSYEQYF.

This clonotype appeared a few times. The V gene is TRBV7-2, the J gene TRBJ2-7, with 13 bases matching TRBD2. CDR1 and CDR2 (germline): SGHTA, FQGNSA. This CDR3 has 15 amino acids. After removal of 5 bases from V and 3 bases from J, the junction contained 4 bases not matched to a gene. The CDR3 loop reads CASSPRLAGGYEQYF. CDR3 bases: TGTGCCAGCAGCCCAAGACTAGCGGGAGGCTACGAGCAGTACTTC.

The gene calls are TRBV11-2 and TRBJ2-6; 8 positions match TRBD1. V shed 11 bases and J 4 bases; nucleotides not matched to a gene: 7. Germline assignment: CDR1 SGHAT and CDR2 FQNNGV. The CDR3 consists of 14 residues. CDR3 protein: CAGGQGLGANVLTF. DNA of the CDR3: TGTGCCGGAGGACAGGGATTGGGGGCCAACGTCCTGACTTTC.

A note on this clonotype: This clone may be a read error of a much larger clone one base away. This chain uses TRBV20-1 with TRBJ2-7; the D is unclear. CDR1 DFQATT and CDR2 SNEGSKA come from the germline V gene (reference sequence). The V end lost 5 bases, the J end lost 2 bases, and 16 bases lay between the germline ends. The CDR3 extends over 14 amino acids. CDR3 nucleotides: TGCAGTGCTCGCTTGGGTGGGAACCCCTACGAGCAGTACTTC. It is translated as CSARLGGNPYEQYF.

This chain uses TRBV20-1 with TRBJ2-5; D may correspond to TRBD1 or TRBD2 (5 bases each). V lost 5 bases and J lost 5, with 18 bases in between. This CDR3 spans 14 amino acids. The germline V gene encodes CDR1 DFQATT and CDR2 SNEGSKA (reference sequence). Here the CDR3 reads CSAYGPDTGETQYF. CDR3 nucleotide sequence: TGCAGTGCTTACGGGCCGGACACGGGGGAGACCCAGTACTTC.

As regards this clonotype: A clone one base away is much larger, so this may be a read error. The chain couples TRBV29-1 to TRBJ1-1, with D hard to call. V was trimmed by 2 bases and J by 4 bases, leaving 14 bases between them. This CDR3 contains 14 residues. The germline gives CDR1 SQVTM, CDR2 ANQGSEA. CDR3 loop: CSVEKQVWSTEAFF. DNA for the CDR3: TGCAGCGTTGAAAAGCAAGTGTGGAGCACTGAAGCTTTCTTT.

In its sample, this clonotype was seen a few times. The chain is built from TRBV19 and TRBJ1-1, with 7 bases lining up with TRBD1. The CDR3 extends over 15 amino acids. V lost 5 bases and J lost 1; bases outside the gene matches: 7. Germline assignment: CDR1 LNHDA and CDR2 SQIVND (reference sequence). The CDR3 loop reads CASSLIRQGNTEAFF. The DNA of the CDR3 is TGTGCCAGTAGTTTAATAAGACAGGGGAACACTGAAGCTTTCTTT.

This sequence joins TRBV6-5 and TRBJ1-1; possible D gene TRBD1, 6 bases. Germline loops: CDR1 MNHEY, CDR2 SVGAGI. Trimming took off 6 bases at V and 10 bases at J, with 15 bases between the two ends. The CDR3 runs to 12 residues. The CDR3 here is CASSPPGHGAFF. The CDR3 bases are TGTGCCAGCAGCCCCCCGGGACATGGAGCTTTCTTT.

V is TRBV20-1 and J is TRBJ1-5; possible D gene TRBD1, 6 bases. The CDR3 sequence is 14 residues long. Trimming shortened V by 0 bases and J by 5 bases, and 11 bases separated the two germline ends. Germline assignment: CDR1 DFQATT and CDR2 SNEGSKA (reference sequence). CDR3 coding DNA: TGCAGTGCTAGAGATCAGACAGGAGATCAGCCCCAGCATTTT. Translating gives CSARDQTGDQPQHF.

Ten or more counts support this clonotype. The CDR3 region is CSASDLAAYEQYF. Written as DNA, the CDR3 is TGCAGTGCTAGTGACCTAGCGGCATACGAGCAGTACTTC. This chain uses TRBV20-1 with TRBJ2-7; 7 bases are a match to TRBD2. V trimming: 3 bases; J trimming: 4 bases; junction bases outside the gene matches: 6. Germline V gives CDR1 DFQATT, CDR2 SNEGSKA (reference sequence). CDR3 length equals 13 residues.

This clonotype was detected a few times. CDR3 region: CASSFYGFEPQHF. CDR3 nucleotide sequence: TGTGCCAGCAGTTTCTATGGTTTTGAGCCCCAGCATTTT. This sequence joins TRBV12-3 or TRBV12-4 and TRBJ1-5; D not certain. The CDR3 spans 13 residues. Trimming left V 3 bases short and J 8 bases short, with 11 bases between.

The chain couples TRBV6-5 to TRBJ2-7; no definite D call. Germline lookup yields CDR1 MNHEY and CDR2 SVGAGI. V was pared by 0 bases and J by 4 bases, with 7 bases between. The CDR3 totals 13 residues. CDR3 amino acids: CASSYSNFYEQYF. The CDR3 DNA is TGTGCCAGCAGTTACTCGAACTTTTACGAGCAGTACTTC.

This chain joins TRBV4-3 and TRBJ2-7, with no clear D. Trimming cost V 1 base and J 1 base, with 11 bases left between them. The CDR3 runs to 15 residues. Germline-derived CDR1 and CDR2 are LGHNA and YSLEER. CDR3 DNA sequence: TGCGCCAGCAGCCAAGGGTGGGTGCGGTCCTACGAGCAGTACTTC. It encodes CASSQGWVRSYEQYF.

This chain connects TRBV7-9 to TRBJ1-1; D call uncertain. V lost 1 base to trimming and J lost 4 bases, with 10 bases between them. The CDR3 is 14 residues long. Germline V gene sequence: CDR1 SEHNR, CDR2 FQNEAQ (reference sequence). The CDR3 nucleotides read TGTGCCAGCAGCTTAGTGGGAGGGCCCACTGAAGCTTTCTTT. It translates to CASSLVGGPTEAFF.

The genes are TRBV29-1 and TRBJ2-3, with TRBD1 matching 7 bases. The V and J ends lost 7 bases and 1 base, in that order; junction bases with no gene match: 5. The CDR3 totals 13 residues. Germline V lookup: CDR1 SQVTM, CDR2 ANQGSEA. The CDR3 region has the DNA TGCAGCGGACCAGGGACAGGCACAGATACGCAGTATTTT. Its protein product is CSGPGTGTDTQYF.

The chain uses TRBV20-1 and TRBJ2-5, with no clear D. This CDR3 spans 12 amino acids. Looked up from germline, CDR1 is DFQATT and CDR2 is SNEGSKA (reference sequence). V was clipped by 6 bases and J by 11 bases, with 19 bases between them. CDR3 sequence reads: CSALNRQDTQYF. The CDR3 nucleotides are TGCAGTGCCCTCAATCGGCAGGATACGCAGTACTTC.

This clonotype was picked up many times. The chain links TRBV7-9 to TRBJ1-1; 10 positions agree with TRBD1. Germline CDR1 reads SEHNR; CDR2 reads FQNEAQ (reference sequence). The V segment lost 5 bases and the J segment 5 bases; nucleotides outside the gene matches: 8. There are 15 residues in the CDR3. The CDR3 DNA reads TGTGCCAGCAGCCCGTTGACAGGGGGCTGGACTGAAGCTTTCTTT. It is translated as CASSPLTGGWTEAFF. Supplemented by reference TRBV7-9 and TRBJ1-1, the full variable domain reads DTGVSQNPRHKITKRGQNVTFRCDPISEHNRLYWYRQTLGQGPEFLTYFQNEAQLEKSRLLSDRFSAERPKGSFSTLEIQRTEQGDSAMYLCASSPLTGGWTEAFFGQGTRLTVV.

This clonotype was found a few times. Since no conserved phenylalanine or tryptophan closes the CDR3, a read error is the likely cause. No DNA is shown, since the ends of the CDR3 on it are uncertain; the CDR3 is the one TCRdb lists. The chain joins TRBV9 to TRBJ2-1; the table's D gene call, TRBD2, was not cross checked with the DNA. The CDR3 has 8 amino acids, counting both end residues. CDR1 is SGDLS and CDR2 is YYNGEE in the germline V gene. The CDR3 spells CASSPGTS.

The table lists this clonotype with many counts. The genes are TRBV20-1 and TRBJ2-7, with 7 positions matching TRBD1. Germline V gives CDR1 DFQATT, CDR2 SNEGSKA (reference sequence). J was trimmed by 0 bases and V by 2 bases; bases with no gene match: 4. The CDR3 is 14 amino acids. The CDR3 nucleotides read TGCAGTGCTAGAAGAAGGGACAGCTCCTACGAGCAGTACTTC. Encoded protein: CSARRRDSSYEQYF.

This clonotype was recorded a few times. This chain uses TRBV20-1 with TRBJ2-7, with 9 bases fitting TRBD1. Germline trimming cut 5 bases from V and 5 bases from J; bases unmatched to any gene: 7. CDR1 is DFQATT and CDR2 is SNEGSKA in the germline V gene (reference sequence). CDR3 size: 13 residues. CDR3 sequence reads: CSAFRDRADEQYF. The CDR3 coding sequence is TGCAGTGCTTTCCGGGACAGGGCGGACGAGCAGTACTTC.

This clonotype was counted between two and nine times. The chain recombines TRBV9 with TRBJ2-7; D could derive from TRBD1 or TRBD2 (5 bases each). This CDR3 spans 13 amino acids. Germline CDR1 SGDLS, CDR2 YYNGEE. The V gene lost 4 bases and the J gene lost 3 bases, with 11 bases spanning the gap. CDR3 in DNA: TGTGCCAGCAGCTTATTTGGGGGCTACGAGCAGTACTTC. This sequence encodes CASSLFGGYEQYF.

V and J are TRBV28 and TRBJ1-5; TRBD1 might be the D (5 bases). Trimming took off 11 bases at V and 5 bases at J, with 10 bases between the two ends. Germline V gives CDR1 MDHEN, CDR2 SYDVKM. This CDR3 is built from 11 residues. The CDR3 reads CAQRGHQPQHF. The CDR3 region has the DNA TGTGCCCAAAGGGGTCATCAGCCCCAGCATTTT.

The chain employs TRBV12-3 or TRBV12-4 and TRBJ1-4; the D gene is possibly TRBD1 (6 bases). V lost 6 bases to trimming and J lost 2 bases, with 16 bases between them. This CDR3 is 16 amino acids long. The DNA for the CDR3 is TGTGCCAGCAGCTCAAACCTAGGGGGGACTAATGAAAAACTGTTTTTT. This sequence encodes CASSSNLGGTNEKLFF.

This clonotype was counted ten times or more. V gene TRBV7-2 combines with J gene TRBJ2-7, with D maybe TRBD1 (7 bases). Looked up from germline, CDR1 is SGHTA and CDR2 is FQGNSA. Trimming removed 1 base at V and 1 base at J, with 11 bases between. The CDR3 sequence is 15 residues long. CDR3 loop: CASSLGTGGSYEQYF. In DNA form, the CDR3 reads TGTGCCAGCAGCTTAGGGACAGGAGGGTCCTACGAGCAGTACTTC.

V gene TRBV5-8 combines with J gene TRBJ1-5; D is perhaps TRBD1 (5 bases). This CDR3 comprises 13 residues. V was cut by 4 bases and J by 5 bases, with 10 bases left in between. Germline V lookup: CDR1 SGHTS, CDR2 YDEGEE. Here the CDR3 reads CASSRDPHQPQHF. The CDR3 bases are TGTGCCAGCAGCCGGGACCCCCATCAGCCCCAGCATTTT. The full variable domain, its missing parts supplied by reference TRBV5-8 and TRBJ1-5, is EAGVTQSPTHLIKTRGQQATLRCSPISGHTSVYWYQQALGLGLQFLLWYDEGEERNRGNFPPRFSGRQFPNYSSELNVNALELEDSALYLCASSRDPHQPQHFGDGTRLSIL.

This clonotype was counted between two and nine times. This sequence joins TRBV5-4 and TRBJ2-2, with 7 bases matching TRBD1. Losses at the gene ends were 0 bases for V and 4 bases for J; bases not matched to a gene: 6. Germline V gene data show CDR1 as SGHNT and CDR2 as YYREEE (reference sequence). The CDR3 extends over 16 amino acids. CDR3 loop: CASSLVDRAGTGELFF. CDR3 sequence (DNA): TGTGCCAGCAGCTTGGTCGACAGGGCGGGCACCGGGGAGCTGTTTTTT.

The chain is built from TRBV29-1 and TRBJ1-1, with D possibly being TRBD1 (6 bases). The germline gives CDR1 SQVTM, CDR2 ANQGSEA. Trimming took off 0 bases at V and 4 bases at J, with 12 bases between the two ends. The CDR3 has 14 residues. This CDR3 is CSVEDQGGGTEAFF. For the CDR3, the DNA is TGCAGCGTTGAAGATCAAGGGGGTGGCACTGAAGCTTTCTTT.

This clonotype was recorded many times. The V call is TRBV7-6, the J call TRBJ1-6, with D perhaps TRBD1 (5 bases). V was cut by 1 base and J by 7 bases, with 8 bases left in between. The CDR3 contains 14 residues. Germline V lookup: CDR1 SGHVS, CDR2 FNYEAQ. As DNA, the CDR3 is TGTGCCAGCAGCTTAGGACAGCTGAATTCACCCCTCCACTTT. Protein product: CASSLGQLNSPLHF. Drawing the rest from reference TRBV7-6 and TRBJ1-6, the complete variable domain is GAGVSQSPRYKVTKRGQDVALRCDPISGHVSLYWYRQALGQGPEFLTYFNYEAQQDKSGLPNDRFSAERPEGSISTLTIQRTEQRDSAMYRCASSLGQLNSPLHFGNGTRLTVT.